This T cell receptor (beta chain) was recovered during a study of blood T cell repertoires in COVID-19. Overall study: Samples representing acute and convalescent COVID-19 were sourced from the United States, Italy and Spain. PBMCs, B-cell-depleted T cells, or T cells were the source of the cDNA or gDNA that made up the material.

V was pared by 4 bases and J by 10 bases, with 8 bases between. This CDR3 region has 12 residues. Looked up from germline, CDR1 is SGHDN and CDR2 is FVKESK. Original analysis: For nucleated cells, counts were estimated from reference gene primer amplification. Profiled with immunoSEQ multiplex PCR; TCRdb holds only in-frame clones, not every one. V and J calls and clone size are given by that table; D and trimming were obtained from the DNA. The sample yields fewer than 250,000 clones, about four fifths seen once. The origin of this receptor is a woman in her thirties or forties with acute or convalescent COVID-19. This sequence joins TRBV14 and TRBJ1-6; D remains ambiguous. Sequenced sample: peripheral blood. CDR3 residues: CASSPTRSPLHF. CDR3 sequence (DNA): TGTGCCAGCAGCCCCACCAGATCACCCCTCCACTTT.